The rows below give T cell receptor beta chains drawn from one sample of a study of T cells in localized non-small cell lung cancer. Clones were read by immunoSEQ multiplex PCR, and TCRdb kept only the in-frame ones, dropping some. The top ten clones hold around 1.2% of a sample with 15,000 to 20,000 clones, nearly 90% of them seen once. Sequencing used peripheral blood mononuclear cells, obtained before any cancer treatment. These receptors all stem from a woman aged 35 to 70 with stage III lung adenocarcinoma. The CDR3 runs from the conserved cysteine through the conserved F or W. A D gene is named only where the DNA matches it firmly. Expanded clones are given a class, and other clones once, few, many or no size at all.

d_call: -; v_call: TRBV30; j_call: TRBJ2-7; clone_size: -; cdr3_aa: CAWTPTSNTYEQYF; cdr3_nt: TGTGCCTGGACGCCGACAAGTAATACCTACGAGCAGTACTTC
d_call: -; v_call: TRBV20-1; j_call: TRBJ2-2; clone_size: once; cdr3_aa: CSAEVGGELFF; cdr3_nt: TGCAGTGCGGAGGTTGGTGGGGAGCTGTTTTTT
d_call: -; v_call: TRBV6-5; j_call: TRBJ1-2; clone_size: -; cdr3_aa: CASSEQGLYGYTF; cdr3_nt: TGTGCCAGCAGTGAACAGGGATTATATGGCTACACCTTC
d_call: -; v_call: TRBV7-8; j_call: TRBJ2-7; clone_size: -; cdr3_aa: CASSFPTGAEQYF; cdr3_nt: TGTGCCAGCAGCTTCCCGACGGGTGCCGAGCAGTACTTC
d_call: -; v_call: TRBV2; j_call: TRBJ2-1; clone_size: -; cdr3_aa: CASNIGPQVGEQFF; cdr3_nt: TGTGCCAGCAATATAGGACCGCAGGTCGGTGAGCAGTTCTTC
d_call: -; v_call: TRBV5-4; j_call: TRBJ1-4; clone_size: -; cdr3_aa: CASTTGPVSGTSEKLFF; cdr3_nt: TGTGCCAGCACCACTGGTCCGGTATCCGGGACGTCTGAAAAACTGTTTTTT
d_call: -; v_call: TRBV21-1; j_call: TRBJ1-1; clone_size: -; cdr3_aa: CASTPAGQWGTEAFF; cdr3_nt: TGTGCCAGCACCCCCGCTGGGCAGTGGGGGACTGAAGCTTTCTTT
d_call: -; v_call: TRBV5-6; j_call: TRBJ2-1; clone_size: -; cdr3_aa: CASSLYGGPKGPYNEQFF; cdr3_nt: TGTGCCAGCAGCTTATATGGCGGACCAAAGGGACCCTACAATGAGCAGTTCTTC
d_call: -; v_call: TRBV5-6; j_call: TRBJ1-2; clone_size: -; cdr3_aa: CASSWGPESNYGYTF; cdr3_nt: TGTGCCAGCAGCTGGGGGCCGGAGTCTAACTATGGCTACACCTTC
d_call: -; v_call: TRBV5-1; j_call: TRBJ1-2; clone_size: -; cdr3_aa: CASSLGGVGDGYTF; cdr3_nt: TGCGCCAGCAGCTTGGGCGGCGTGGGCGATGGCTACACCTTC
d_call: -; v_call: TRBV9; j_call: TRBJ1-3; clone_size: -; cdr3_aa: CASKEDLGGNTIYF; cdr3_nt: TGTGCCAGCAAGGAGGACTTGGGTGGAAACACCATATATTTT
d_call: -; v_call: TRBV28; j_call: TRBJ1-2; clone_size: -; cdr3_aa: CASSFLGNGYTF; cdr3_nt: TGTGCCAGCAGTTTTCTGGGAAATGGCTACACCTTC
d_call: -; v_call: TRBV4-3; j_call: TRBJ2-5; clone_size: once; cdr3_aa: CASSQEGHTETQYF; cdr3_nt: TGCGCCAGCAGCCAAGAAGGGCATACGGAGACCCAGTACTTC
d_call: -; v_call: TRBV7-9; j_call: TRBJ2-7; clone_size: -; cdr3_aa: CASSLGTTYEQYF; cdr3_nt: TGTGCCAGCAGCTTGGGGACAACCTACGAGCAGTACTTC
d_call: -; v_call: TRBV7-9; j_call: TRBJ1-4; clone_size: -; cdr3_aa: CASNSGQRLNEKLFF; cdr3_nt: TGTGCCAGCAACTCCGGACAGCGATTAAATGAAAAACTGTTTTTT
d_call: -; v_call: TRBV2; j_call: TRBJ2-3; clone_size: -; cdr3_aa: CASSWNPSTDTQYF; cdr3_nt: TGTGCCAGCAGTTGGAACCCTAGCACAGATACGCAGTATTTT
d_call: TRBD2; v_call: TRBV27; j_call: TRBJ2-7; clone_size: once; cdr3_aa: CASSPHAGVLYEQYF; cdr3_nt: TGTGCCAGCAGTCCTCACGCGGGGGTGCTCTACGAGCAGTACTTC
d_call: -; v_call: TRBV19; j_call: TRBJ1-5; clone_size: few; cdr3_aa: CASSIRGSGLTNQPQHF; cdr3_nt: TGTGCCAGTAGTATAAGAGGGTCTGGTCTTACCAATCAGCCCCAGCATTTT
d_call: TRBD2; v_call: TRBV25-1; j_call: TRBJ2-1; clone_size: -; cdr3_aa: CASSSGIYNEQFF; cdr3_nt: TGTGCCAGTTCTAGCGGGATCTACAATGAGCAGTTCTTC
d_call: TRBD2; v_call: TRBV5-1; j_call: TRBJ2-1; clone_size: -; cdr3_aa: CASSSTAGSLGEQFF; cdr3_nt: TGCGCCAGCAGCTCTACAGCGGGATCTCTAGGTGAGCAGTTCTTC
d_call: TRBD1; v_call: TRBV6-5; j_call: TRBJ1-1; clone_size: -; cdr3_aa: CASSFGTGMNTEAFF; cdr3_nt: TGTGCCAGCAGTTTCGGGACAGGGATGAACACTGAAGCTTTCTTT
d_call: -; v_call: TRBV2; j_call: TRBJ1-2; clone_size: -; cdr3_aa: CASSERGDNYGYTF; cdr3_nt: TGTGCCAGCAGTGAAAGGGGGGACAACTATGGCTACACCTTC
d_call: TRBD2; v_call: TRBV10-3; j_call: TRBJ2-1; clone_size: -; cdr3_aa: CATGTSGGGNEQFF; cdr3_nt: TGTGCCACCGGGACTAGCGGGGGTGGCAATGAGCAGTTCTTC
d_call: -; v_call: TRBV27; j_call: TRBJ1-1; clone_size: few; cdr3_aa: CASSLRGAVSSPEAFF; cdr3_nt: TGTGCCAGCAGTTTGAGGGGGGCGGTTTCCAGTCCTGAAGCTTTCTTT
d_call: -; v_call: TRBV11-2; j_call: TRBJ1-2; clone_size: -; cdr3_aa: CASSPGQGYTF; cdr3_nt: TGTGCCAGCAGCCCGGGACAAGGCTACACCTTC
d_call: TRBD1; v_call: TRBV5-8; j_call: TRBJ1-1; clone_size: -; cdr3_aa: CASSPGQVRTEAFF; cdr3_nt: TGTGCCAGCAGCCCGGGACAGGTTAGGACTGAAGCTTTCTTT
d_call: -; v_call: TRBV5-6; j_call: TRBJ1-3; clone_size: -; cdr3_aa: CASSSQTGKASTIYF; cdr3_nt: TGTGCCAGCAGCTCTCAAACAGGGAAAGCTTCCACCATATATTTT
d_call: -; v_call: TRBV5-1; j_call: TRBJ2-5; clone_size: -; cdr3_aa: CASSFYIPTGRYETQYF; cdr3_nt: TGCGCCAGCAGCTTTTATATACCGACAGGGAGGTACGAGACCCAGTACTTC